This T cell receptor beta chain was recovered during a study of cytomegalovirus exposure and HLA in healthy donors. In the PCR, 60 Vbeta and 13 Jbeta primers were used. Profiled with immunoSEQ multiplex PCR; TCRdb holds only in-frame clones, not every one. This sample has roughly 180,000 clones, with around 80% found just once. This CDR3 spans 13 amino acids. The V gene lost 2 bases and the J gene lost 4 bases, with 6 bases spanning the gap. The germline V gene has CDR1 MGHDK and CDR2 SYGVNS. The study, taken as a whole, reports: Some segments of the V type, notably TRBV6-2 and TRBV6-3, were excluded as indistinguishable. What TCR beta sequences reportedly achieved was accurate prediction of HLA-A and HLA-B alleles in most subjects. Presence/absence analyses assumed roughly uniform sequencing depth across donors, which may not hold. Many donors shared some public TCRs, even though most TCR sequences were rare.

In regard to this clone: Its cognate antigen is unknown.

The rearrangement links TRBV25-1 to TRBJ1-5; perhaps TRBD1 as D (5 bases). The sequencing sample was made of PBMCs. The source of this sequence is a woman between 40 and 50 years old in good health and CMV-seropositive. The CDR3 DNA follows: TGTGCCAGCAGTGAAAGGGGTAATCAGCCCCAGCATTTT. As protein: CASSERGNQPQHF.